One sample yielded the 9 T cell receptor beta chains listed below, sequenced in a study of blood T cell repertoires in COVID-19. Assay used: immunoSEQ multiplex PCR; TCRdb lists only in-frame clones, some missing. The data show roughly 500,000 clones, less than 90% seen once. Input material: PBMCs or T cells enriched from blood (not recorded which). These receptors were taken from an older woman who had recovered from COVID-19.

The chain employs TRBV24-1 and TRBJ1-5, with a possible D match to TRBD1 (5 bases). Germline assignment: CDR1 KGHDR and CDR2 SFDVKD. The V end was cut by 9 bases, the J end by 2 bases, with 13 bases between. This CDR3 is 14 amino acids long. The CDR3 sequence is CATAEGEGNQPQHF. The CDR3 coding sequence is TGTGCCACCGCGGAAGGGGAAGGCAATCAGCCCCAGCATTTT.

This clone was observed a handful of times. The genes are TRBV7-6 and TRBJ2-3; 7 bases align to TRBD1. The CDR3 runs 16 residues. Germline values: CDR1 SGHVS, CDR2 FNYEAQ. V gave up 0 bases and J gave up 3 bases; unmatched junction bases: 6. Written as DNA, the CDR3 is TGTGCCAGCAGCTTAGCTAGGACAGGCATTACAGATACGCAGTATTTT. Amino acids: CASSLARTGITDTQYF. Full variable domain (rest looked up from reference TRBV7-6 and TRBJ2-3): GAGVSQSPRYKVTKRGQDVALRCDPISGHVSLYWYRQALGQGPEFLTYFNYEAQQDKSGLPNDRFSAERPEGSISTLTIQRTEQRDSAMYRCASSLARTGITDTQYFGPGTRLTVL.

The CDR3: CASSWTSGGAWEKNEQFF. DNA for the CDR3: TGTGCCAGCAGCTGGACTAGCGGGGGGGCTTGGGAGAAAAATGAGCAGTTCTTC. The chain is built from TRBV5-4 and TRBJ2-1; 15 positions match TRBD2. V was clipped by 3 bases and J by 7 bases; unmatched bases: 11. Germline V gene data show CDR1 as SGHNT and CDR2 as YYREEE (reference sequence). This CDR3 is built from 18 residues.

The chain employs TRBV30 and TRBJ2-4; 7 bases are a match to TRBD1. V lost 2 bases to trimming and J lost 1 base; unmatched junction nucleotides: 5. The CDR3 runs to 15 residues. Germline lookup yields CDR1 GTSNPN and CDR2 SVGIG (reference sequence). CDR3 in DNA: TGTGCCTGGAGTTACAGGGGTTCGGCCAAAAACATTCAGTACTTC. This encodes CAWSYRGSAKNIQYF.

The V call is TRBV10-3, the J call TRBJ2-3, with TRBD1 identical over 8 bases. The CDR3 has 13 amino acids. Per germline, CDR1 ENHRY and CDR2 SYGVKD. V was clipped by 7 bases and J by 6 bases; unmatched bases: 6. The CDR3 sequence is CAITGQALDTQYF. For the CDR3, the DNA is TGTGCCATCACGGGACAGGCTTTGGATACGCAGTATTTT.

This sequence joins TRBV18 and TRBJ2-1, with TRBD2 matching over 11 bases. CDR1 and CDR2 from the germline V gene are KGHSH and LQKENI. The V and J ends lost 3 bases and 12 bases, in that order; junction bases with no gene match: 1. The CDR3 has 12 amino acids. CDR3 bases: TGTGCCAGCTCACCCGGGACTAGCGGGCAGTTCTTC. Translation gives CASSPGTSGQFF.

The chain couples TRBV4-2 to TRBJ1-4; 7 positions agree with TRBD1. CDR1 is LGHNA, CDR2 YNFKEQ, per germline. The CDR3 loop spans 17 amino acids. Trimming removed 3 bases from V and 2 bases from J; junction bases left unmatched: 9. The CDR3 coding sequence is TGTGCCAGCAGCCACGGAACTTTGGGACAGACTAATGAAAAACTGTTTTTT. It encodes CASSHGTLGQTNEKLFF.

The genes are TRBV6-2 or TRBV6-3 and TRBJ1-1, with 7 nucleotides matching TRBD1. Germline V gene lookup returns CDR1 MNHEY and CDR2 SVGEGT. The CDR3 totals 17 residues. V shed 0 bases and J 0 bases; nucleotides not matched to a gene: 7. The CDR3 DNA sequence: TGTGCCAGCAGTTACTCGAGGGGTAGGGGGCTGAACACTGAAGCTTTCTTT. Translating it yields CASSYSRGRGLNTEAFF.

This clone occurred a few times. The sample holds other DNA sequences that translate to the same CDR3. The gene calls are TRBV4-2 and TRBJ2-1, with 12 bases aligning to TRBD2. Germline CDR1 LGHNA, CDR2 YNFKEQ. The CDR3 has 16 residues. The trim removed 0 bases at V and 3 bases at J, leaving 0 bases unmatched. In DNA form, the CDR3 reads TGTGCCAGCAGCCAAGAACTAGCGGGAGGCTACAATGAGCAGTTCTTC. It specifies CASSQELAGGYNEQFF.